This T cell receptor (beta chain) was retrieved from a study of CD8 T cells in ankylosing spondylitis (dated by TCRdb to about 2017). For the study in its entirety: The study profiled T cell receptor beta repertoires in healthy donors and ankylosing spondylitis patients to find disease-linked TCR variants. Peripheral blood was sampled, and synovial fluid was additionally collected from ankylosing spondylitis patients. The whole study cohort included over a hundred healthy donors and roughly 24 ankylosing spondylitis patients. The research as a whole found: The disease-linked clones showed a CD8+ phenotype and occurred at relatively low frequencies in peripheral blood. Some of the motif variants had been reported before in the synovial fluid and blood of reactive arthritis patients, a finding that suggests common disease-initiation mechanisms. A TCR beta motif of seven or eight highly homologous amino acid variants appeared characteristic of blood from ankylosing spondylitis patients. Significant enrichment of the disease-linked clones was reported in matched synovial fluid samples from ankylosing spondylitis patients.

From the cysteine up to the phenylalanine, the CDR3 has a length of 14 residues. Solely the CDR3 DNA is kept, with 42 bases framed from the first base. Taken from the germline V gene (reference sequence), the CDR1 and CDR2 loops are GTSNPN and SVGIG. The junction shows trimming of 8 bases on V and 1 base on J, and the gene matches do not reach 10 bases of it. Comment on this clonotype: What this receptor recognizes is not known. Per-base quality was not reported, and no clone a single base away is much larger than it.

The sequencer listed for this sample is Illumina HiSeq 2500. Quantitative 5'-RACE with molecular barcodes was used to prepare TCR beta libraries. The study's own analysis went as follows. To identify disease-linked TCR variants, a new computational method was used, one built on a probabilistic model of VDJ rearrangement. The public reads were quality trimmed at Q25 with fastp and then assembled into clones with MiXCR by TCRdb, keeping productive beta chains. Merged by CDR3 protein, the rows form single entries marked with the most common genes and DNA. TCRdb assigned the V and J calls; the authors' analysis was not used. For this sample there are about 220,000 distinct CDR3 sequences; approximately 10% appear just once. Approximately 20% of the sample comes from the top ten.

Here the chain combines TRBV30 and TRBJ2-7; 8 bases in between match TRBD2. The TCR comes from a male donor with ankylosing spondylitis or in good health (not recorded which). Sequencing was carried out using blood, either unsorted or a sorted T cell fraction (not recorded which). The CDR3 reads CARGGQGGSYEQYF. The sequence in DNA is TGTGCCCGGGGGGGCCAGGGAGGATCCTACGAGCAGTACTTC.